This T cell receptor (beta chain) was obtained from a study of neurological immune-mediated disorders. One entry per CDR3 protein, called by TCRdb with MiXCR from the 5' RACE reads. The sample lists under 60,000 distinct CDR3 sequences, about 5.8% occurring once. There were approximately 900,000 CD4+ or CD8+ T cells used in the sorted libraries. This clonotype was detected ten times or more. The antigen remains undetermined. Findings of the study overall: Multiple sclerosis patients had less TCR clonal expansion than even healthy controls, unlike HTLV-1-associated myelopathy. Subjects shared no identical expanded-clone CDR3 amino acid sequences, suggesting private TCR-beta repertoires in all groups. Among 34 multiple sclerosis patients, phylogenetic grouping put the repertoires of 18 into a single related-CDR3 cluster, a possible signature.

This CDR3 comprises 15 residues. The V gene end was trimmed by 8 bases and the J gene end by 8 bases; junction bases not matched to a gene: 14. The germline gives CDR1 SEHNR, CDR2 FQNEAQ (reference sequence). The sample consisted of CD4+ T cells from blood. The chain employs TRBV7-9 and TRBJ1-2; 10 bases align to TRBD1. This TCR derives from a woman in her late teens or twenties with multiple sclerosis. The CDR3, as DNA: TGTGCCAGCCGTAAAGCCGGGACAGGGGTAGACGGCTACACCTTC. This sequence encodes CASRKAGTGVDGYTF.